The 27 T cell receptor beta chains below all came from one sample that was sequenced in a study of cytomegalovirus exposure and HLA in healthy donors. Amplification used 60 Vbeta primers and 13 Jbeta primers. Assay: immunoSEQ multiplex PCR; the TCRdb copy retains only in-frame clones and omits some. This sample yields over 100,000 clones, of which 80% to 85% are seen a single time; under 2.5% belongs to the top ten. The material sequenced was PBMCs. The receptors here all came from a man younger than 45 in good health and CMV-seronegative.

The CDR3 region is CASSYSGQDPYEQYF. DNA of the CDR3: TGTGCCAGCAGTTACTCGGGACAGGACCCCTACGAGCAGTACTTC. V and J are TRBV6-5 and TRBJ2-7, with 8 bases fitting TRBD1. CDR1 MNHEY and CDR2 SVGAGI come from the germline V gene. After removal of 0 bases from V and 2 bases from J, the junction contained 3 bases not matched to a gene. This CDR3 region has 15 residues.

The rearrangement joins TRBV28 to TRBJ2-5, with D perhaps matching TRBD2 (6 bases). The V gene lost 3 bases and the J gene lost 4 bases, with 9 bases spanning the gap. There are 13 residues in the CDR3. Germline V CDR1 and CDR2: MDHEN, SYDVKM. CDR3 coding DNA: TGTGCCAGCAGTTTCGGGGAGGCAGAGACCCAGTACTTC. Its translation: CASSFGEAETQYF.

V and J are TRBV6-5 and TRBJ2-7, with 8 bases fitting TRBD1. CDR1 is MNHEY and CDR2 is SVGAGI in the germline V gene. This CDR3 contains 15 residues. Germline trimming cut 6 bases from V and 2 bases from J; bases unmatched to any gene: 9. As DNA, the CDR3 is TGTGCCAGCAGCCCCATAGGGACAGGTGCCTACGAGCAGTACTTC. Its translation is CASSPIGTGAYEQYF.

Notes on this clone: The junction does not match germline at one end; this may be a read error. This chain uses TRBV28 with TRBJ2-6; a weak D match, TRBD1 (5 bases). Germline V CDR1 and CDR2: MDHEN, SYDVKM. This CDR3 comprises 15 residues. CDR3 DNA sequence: TGTGCCAGCAGTCCGCCCCTTTCTGGGGCCAACGGCCTGACTTTC. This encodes CASSPPLSGANGLTF.

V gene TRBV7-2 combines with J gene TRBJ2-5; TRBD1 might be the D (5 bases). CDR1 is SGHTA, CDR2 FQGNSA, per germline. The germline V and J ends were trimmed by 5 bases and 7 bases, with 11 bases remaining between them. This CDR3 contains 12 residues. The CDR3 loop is CASSPEQGTQYF. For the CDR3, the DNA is TGTGCCAGCAGCCCGGAGCAGGGGACCCAGTACTTC.

CDR3 protein: CASITGGTTEAFF. CDR3 DNA: TGTGCCAGCATCACAGGGGGGACCACTGAAGCTTTCTTT. This rearrangement joins TRBV11-2 to TRBJ1-1, with 8 bases lining up with TRBD1. The V gene end was trimmed by 7 bases and the J gene end by 4 bases; junction bases not matched to a gene: 5. Germline CDR1 and CDR2: SGHAT and FQNNGV. This CDR3 spans 13 amino acids. Variable domain in full (rest from reference TRBV11-2 and TRBJ1-1): EAGVAQSPRYKIIEKRQSVAFWCNPISGHATLYWYQQILGQGPKLLIQFQNNGVVDDSQLPKDRFSAERLKGVDSTLKIQPAKLEDSAVYLCASITGGTTEAFFGQGTRLTVV.

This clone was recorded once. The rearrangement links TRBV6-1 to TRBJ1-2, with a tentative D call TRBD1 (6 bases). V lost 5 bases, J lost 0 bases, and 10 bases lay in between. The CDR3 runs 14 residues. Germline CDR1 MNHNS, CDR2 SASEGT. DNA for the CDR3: TGTGCCAGCAGTTCACAGGGTACTAACTATGGCTACACCTTC. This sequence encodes CASSSQGTNYGYTF.

The CDR3 loop reads CASSPASHEQFF. As DNA, the CDR3 is TGTGCCAGCAGTCCTGCGAGCCATGAGCAGTTCTTC. The J gene is TRBJ2-1, the V gene TRBV2; no clear D. Germline CDR1 reads SNHLY; CDR2 reads FYNNEI. Deletions cut 5 bases from V and 8 bases from J, with 10 bases between. The CDR3 contains 12 residues.

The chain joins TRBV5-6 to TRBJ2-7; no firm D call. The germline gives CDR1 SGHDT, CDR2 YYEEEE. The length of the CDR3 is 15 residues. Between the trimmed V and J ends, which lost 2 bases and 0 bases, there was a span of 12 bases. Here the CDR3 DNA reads TGTGCCAGCAGCTTCTGGCGGCAGAGCTCCTACGAGCAGTACTTC. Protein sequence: CASSFWRQSSYEQYF.

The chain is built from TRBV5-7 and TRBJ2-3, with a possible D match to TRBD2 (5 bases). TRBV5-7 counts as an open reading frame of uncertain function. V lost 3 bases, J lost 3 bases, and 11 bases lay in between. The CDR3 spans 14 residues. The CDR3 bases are TGTGCCAGCAGCTCCGGGATCCCTACAGATACGCAGTATTTT. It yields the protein CASSSGIPTDTQYF.

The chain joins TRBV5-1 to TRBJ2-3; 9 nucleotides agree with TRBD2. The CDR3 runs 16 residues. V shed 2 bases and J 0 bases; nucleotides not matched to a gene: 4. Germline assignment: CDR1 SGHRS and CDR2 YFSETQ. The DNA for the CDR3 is TGCGCCAGCAGCTTAACCCTAGCGGGGAGCACAGATACGCAGTATTTT. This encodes CASSLTLAGSTDTQYF. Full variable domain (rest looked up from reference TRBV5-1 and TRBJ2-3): KAGVTQTPRYLIKTRGQQVTLSCSPISGHRSVSWYQQTPGQGLQFLFEYFSETQRNKGNFPGRFSGRQFSNSRSEMNVSTLELGDSALYLCASSLTLAGSTDTQYFGPGTRLTVL.

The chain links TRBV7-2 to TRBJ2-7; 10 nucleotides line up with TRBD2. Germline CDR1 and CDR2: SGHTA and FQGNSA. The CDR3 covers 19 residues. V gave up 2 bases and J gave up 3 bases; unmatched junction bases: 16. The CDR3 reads CASSLILLAGVPTGYEQYF. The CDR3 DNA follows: TGTGCCAGCAGCTTAATCCTCCTAGCGGGGGTACCGACGGGCTACGAGCAGTACTTC.

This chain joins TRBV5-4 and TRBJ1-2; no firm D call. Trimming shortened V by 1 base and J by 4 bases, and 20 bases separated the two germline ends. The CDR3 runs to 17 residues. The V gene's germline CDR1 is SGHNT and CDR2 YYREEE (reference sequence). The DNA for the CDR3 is TGTGCCAGCAGCTTGCGGGAAGGCAGATTCCCCCCCTATGGCTACACCTTC. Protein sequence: CASSLREGRFPPYGYTF.

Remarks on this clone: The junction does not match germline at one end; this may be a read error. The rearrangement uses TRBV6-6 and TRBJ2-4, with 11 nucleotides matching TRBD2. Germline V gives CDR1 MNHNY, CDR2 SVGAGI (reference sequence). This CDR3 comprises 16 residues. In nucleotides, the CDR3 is TGTGCCAGCAGTTTTCTTAGCGGGGGGGAGGAAAACAGTCAGTACTTC. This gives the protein CASSFLSGGEENSQYF.

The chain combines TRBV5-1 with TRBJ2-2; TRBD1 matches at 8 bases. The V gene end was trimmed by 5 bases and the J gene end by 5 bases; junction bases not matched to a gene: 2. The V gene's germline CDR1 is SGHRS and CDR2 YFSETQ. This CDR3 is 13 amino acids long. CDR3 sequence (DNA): TGCGCCAGCAGGTACAGGGGGACCGGGGAGCTGTTTTTT. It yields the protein CASRYRGTGELFF. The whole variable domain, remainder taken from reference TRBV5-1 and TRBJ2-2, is KAGVTQTPRYLIKTRGQQVTLSCSPISGHRSVSWYQQTPGQGLQFLFEYFSETQRNKGNFPGRFSGRQFSNSRSEMNVSTLELGDSALYLCASRYRGTGELFFGEGSRLTVL.

The CDR3 protein is CASSSRQGANYGYTF. The CDR3 DNA reads as TGTGCCAGCAGCTCTCGACAGGGCGCTAACTATGGCTACACCTTC. The chain couples TRBV5-4 to TRBJ1-2, with 7 bases identical to TRBD1. CDR1 is SGHNT and CDR2 is YYREEE in the germline V gene (reference sequence). V lost 3 bases to trimming and J lost 0 bases; unmatched junction nucleotides: 5. This CDR3 contains 15 residues. The full variable domain, with the rest looked up from reference TRBV5-4 and TRBJ1-2, is ETGVTQSPTHLIKTRGQQVTLRCSSQSGHNTVSWYQQALGQGPQFIFQYYREEENGRGNFPPRFSGLQFPNYSSELNVNALELDDSALYLCASSSRQGANYGYTFGSGTRLTVV.

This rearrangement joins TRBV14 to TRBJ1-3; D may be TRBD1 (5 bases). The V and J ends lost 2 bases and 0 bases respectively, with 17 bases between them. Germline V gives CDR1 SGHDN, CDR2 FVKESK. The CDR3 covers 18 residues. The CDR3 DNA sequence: TGTGCCAGCAGCCAAATTACCGGGGGGACTAGCTCTGGAAACACCATATATTTT. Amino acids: CASSQITGGTSSGNTIYF.

CDR3 nucleotides: TGTGCCAGCAGTGAATTAATCGGGCGGGGGCTCACAGATACGCAGTATTTT. This gives the protein CASSELIGRGLTDTQYF. The genes are TRBV25-1 and TRBJ2-3; D might be TRBD2 (7 bases). V was pared by 1 base and J by 2 bases, with 16 bases between. CDR1 and CDR2 (germline): MGHDK, SYGVNS. This CDR3 is built from 17 residues. Based on the CDR3 plus reference TRBV25-1 and TRBJ2-3, the full variable domain is EADIYQTPRYLVIGTGKKITLECSQTMGHDKMYWYQQDPGMELHLIHYSYGVNSTEKGDLSSESTVSRIRTEHFPLTLESARPSHTSQYLCASSELIGRGLTDTQYFGPGTRLTVL.

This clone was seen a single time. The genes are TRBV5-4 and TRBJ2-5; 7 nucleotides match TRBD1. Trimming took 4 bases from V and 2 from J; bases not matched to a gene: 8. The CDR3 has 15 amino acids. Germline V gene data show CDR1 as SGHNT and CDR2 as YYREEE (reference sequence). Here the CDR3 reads CASSGTAYKQETQYF. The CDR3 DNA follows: TGTGCCAGCAGCGGGACAGCCTATAAGCAAGAGACCCAGTACTTC.

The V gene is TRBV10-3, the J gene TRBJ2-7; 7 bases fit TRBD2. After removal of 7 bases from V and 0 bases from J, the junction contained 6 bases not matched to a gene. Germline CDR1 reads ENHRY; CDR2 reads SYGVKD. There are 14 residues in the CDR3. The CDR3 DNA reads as TGTGCCATCATGGGAGGGGAATTCTCCTACGAGCAGTACTTC. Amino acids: CAIMGGEFSYEQYF.

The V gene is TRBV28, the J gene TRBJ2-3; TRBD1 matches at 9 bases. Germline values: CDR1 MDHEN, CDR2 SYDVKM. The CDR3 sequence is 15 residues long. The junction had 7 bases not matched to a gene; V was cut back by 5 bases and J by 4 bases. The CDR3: CASSPTGQGPDTQYF. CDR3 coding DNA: TGTGCCAGCAGTCCCACGGGACAGGGACCAGATACGCAGTATTTT.

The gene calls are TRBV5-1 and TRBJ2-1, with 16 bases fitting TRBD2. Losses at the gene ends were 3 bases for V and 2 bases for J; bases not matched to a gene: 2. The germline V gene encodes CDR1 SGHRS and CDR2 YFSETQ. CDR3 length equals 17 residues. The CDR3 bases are TGCGCCAGCAGCTCGGGACTAGCGGGGGGGCCCTACAATGAGCAGTTCTTC. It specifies CASSSGLAGGPYNEQFF.

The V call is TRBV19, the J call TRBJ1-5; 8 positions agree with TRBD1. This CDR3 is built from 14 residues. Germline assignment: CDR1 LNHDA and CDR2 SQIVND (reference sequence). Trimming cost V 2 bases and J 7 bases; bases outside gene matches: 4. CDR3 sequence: CASSIQGAEQPQHF. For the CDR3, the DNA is TGTGCCAGTAGTATACAGGGGGCAGAACAGCCCCAGCATTTT. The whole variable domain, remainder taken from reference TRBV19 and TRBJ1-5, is DGGITQSPKYLFRKEGQNVTLSCEQNLNHDAMYWYRQDPGQGLRLIYYSQIVNDFQKGDIAEGYSVSREKKESFPLTVTSAQKNPTAFYLCASSIQGAEQPQHFGDGTRLSIL.

This CDR3 is CASSPWTGLLGNTIYF. CDR3 DNA sequence: TGTGCCAGCAGCCCGTGGACAGGGCTCCTAGGAAACACCATATATTTT. This chain uses TRBV5-8 with TRBJ1-3; 8 bases match TRBD1. There are 16 residues in the CDR3. Per the germline V gene, CDR1 is SGHTS and CDR2 is YDEGEE. V lost 4 bases and J lost 4; bases outside the gene matches: 10.

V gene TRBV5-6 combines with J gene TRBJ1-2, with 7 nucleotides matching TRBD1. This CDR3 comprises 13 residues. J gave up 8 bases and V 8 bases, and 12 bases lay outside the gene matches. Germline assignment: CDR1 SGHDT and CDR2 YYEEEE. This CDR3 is CARADRVSRGYTF. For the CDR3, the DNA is TGTGCCAGAGCAGACAGGGTTTCTCGAGGCTACACCTTC.

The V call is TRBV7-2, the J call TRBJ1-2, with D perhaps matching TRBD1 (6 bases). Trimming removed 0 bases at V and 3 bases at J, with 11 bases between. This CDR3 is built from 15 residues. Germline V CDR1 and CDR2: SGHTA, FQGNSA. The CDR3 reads CASSLAAGVDYGYTF. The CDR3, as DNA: TGTGCCAGCAGCTTAGCGGCAGGGGTGGACTATGGCTACACCTTC.

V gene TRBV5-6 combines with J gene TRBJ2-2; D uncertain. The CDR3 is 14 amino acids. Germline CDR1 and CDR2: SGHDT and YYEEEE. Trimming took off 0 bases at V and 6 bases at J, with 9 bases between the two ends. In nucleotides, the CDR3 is TGTGCCAGCAGCTTGGGGGCTTGGGCCGGGGAGCTGTTTTTT. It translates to CASSLGAWAGELFF.